This entry is about one T cell receptor (beta chain). Its antigen remains unknown. Germline V lookup: CDR1 MNHEY, CDR2 SMNVEV (reference sequence). Trimming took 6 bases from V and 4 from J, leaving 12 bases between them. CDR3 size: 13 residues. This entry belongs to a study of beta chain features in type 1 diabetes. Overall study results and limits: Reduced insertions and increased deletions marked VDJ junctions in type 1 diabetes patients.

Averaging approximately 0.11 L, one heparinised blood draw was given by each donor. Central memory, naive, regulatory and stem cell-like memory CD4+ cells were sorted by CD45RO/CCR7/CD25/CD127/CD95/CD27. What was sequenced were expressed TCRB transcripts, since all of the isolated RNA had been reverse transcribed. TCRdb's copy holds only in-frame clones and misses some; the assay was immunoSEQ multiplex PCR. The top ten clones hold 0.55% to 0.65% of a sample with 150,000 to 190,000 clones, around 8% of them seen once. The clonotype was recovered from a man aged 18 to 30 in good health. The sequencing sample was made of central memory CD4+ T cells from blood. The rearrangement links TRBV27 to TRBJ1-1; no clear D gene. The CDR3 DNA sequence: TGTGCCAGCAGCCGAGGAGGGATCACTGAAGCTTTCTTT. Translation: CASSRGGITEAFF.